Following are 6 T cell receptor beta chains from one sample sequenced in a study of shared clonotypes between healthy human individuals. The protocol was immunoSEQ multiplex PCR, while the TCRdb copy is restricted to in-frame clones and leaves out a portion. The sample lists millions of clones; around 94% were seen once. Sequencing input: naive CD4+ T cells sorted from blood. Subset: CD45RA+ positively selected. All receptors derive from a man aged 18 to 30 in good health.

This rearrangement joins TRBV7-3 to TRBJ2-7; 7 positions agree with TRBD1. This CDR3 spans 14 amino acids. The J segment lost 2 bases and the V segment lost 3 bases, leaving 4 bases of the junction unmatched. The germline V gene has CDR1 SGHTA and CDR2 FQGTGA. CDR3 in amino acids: CASSLGQIPYEQYF. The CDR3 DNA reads TGTGCCAGCAGCTTGGGACAGATCCCCTACGAGCAGTACTTC.

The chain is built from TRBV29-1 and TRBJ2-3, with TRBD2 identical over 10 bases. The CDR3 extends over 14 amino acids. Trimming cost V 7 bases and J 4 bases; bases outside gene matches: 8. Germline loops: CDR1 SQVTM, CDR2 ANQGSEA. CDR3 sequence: CSGALAGVADTQYF. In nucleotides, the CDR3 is TGCAGCGGGGCCCTAGCGGGAGTTGCAGATACGCAGTATTTT.

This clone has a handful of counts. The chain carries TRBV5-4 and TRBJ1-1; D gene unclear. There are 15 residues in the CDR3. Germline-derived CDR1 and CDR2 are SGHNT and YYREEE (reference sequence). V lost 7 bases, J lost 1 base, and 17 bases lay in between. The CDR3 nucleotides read TGTGCCAGCGTTGGCGGTGGGTGGGGGAACACTGAAGCTTTCTTT. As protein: CASVGGGWGNTEAFF. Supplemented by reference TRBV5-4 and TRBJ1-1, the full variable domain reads ETGVTQSPTHLIKTRGQQVTLRCSSQSGHNTVSWYQQALGQGPQFIFQYYREEENGRGNFPPRFSGLQFPNYSSELNVNALELDDSALYLCASVGGGWGNTEAFFGQGTRLTVV.

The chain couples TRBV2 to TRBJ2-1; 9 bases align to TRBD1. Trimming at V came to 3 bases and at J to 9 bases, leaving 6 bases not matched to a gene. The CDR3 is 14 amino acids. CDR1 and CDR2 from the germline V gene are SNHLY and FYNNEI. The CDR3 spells CASSDRGQGTEQFF. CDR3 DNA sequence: TGTGCCAGCAGTGATAGGGGACAGGGAACTGAGCAGTTCTTC.

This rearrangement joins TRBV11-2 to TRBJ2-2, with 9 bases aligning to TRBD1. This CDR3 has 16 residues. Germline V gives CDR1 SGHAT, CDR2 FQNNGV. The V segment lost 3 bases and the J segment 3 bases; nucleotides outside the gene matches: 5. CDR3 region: CASSFTGGRDTGELFF. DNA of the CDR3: TGTGCCAGCAGCTTTACAGGGGGCCGGGACACCGGGGAGCTGTTTTTT. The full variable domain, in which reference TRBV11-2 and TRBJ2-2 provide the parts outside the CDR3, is EAGVAQSPRYKIIEKRQSVAFWCNPISGHATLYWYQQILGQGPKLLIQFQNNGVVDDSQLPKDRFSAERLKGVDSTLKIQPAKLEDSAVYLCASSFTGGRDTGELFFGEGSRLTVL.

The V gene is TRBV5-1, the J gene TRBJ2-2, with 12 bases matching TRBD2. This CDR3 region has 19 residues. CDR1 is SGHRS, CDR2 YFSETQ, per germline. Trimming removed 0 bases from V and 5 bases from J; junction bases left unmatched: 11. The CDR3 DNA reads TGCGCCAGCAGCTTGGCCGTACTAGCGGGGGGATCGTATACCGGGGAGCTGTTTTTT. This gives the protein CASSLAVLAGGSYTGELFF.